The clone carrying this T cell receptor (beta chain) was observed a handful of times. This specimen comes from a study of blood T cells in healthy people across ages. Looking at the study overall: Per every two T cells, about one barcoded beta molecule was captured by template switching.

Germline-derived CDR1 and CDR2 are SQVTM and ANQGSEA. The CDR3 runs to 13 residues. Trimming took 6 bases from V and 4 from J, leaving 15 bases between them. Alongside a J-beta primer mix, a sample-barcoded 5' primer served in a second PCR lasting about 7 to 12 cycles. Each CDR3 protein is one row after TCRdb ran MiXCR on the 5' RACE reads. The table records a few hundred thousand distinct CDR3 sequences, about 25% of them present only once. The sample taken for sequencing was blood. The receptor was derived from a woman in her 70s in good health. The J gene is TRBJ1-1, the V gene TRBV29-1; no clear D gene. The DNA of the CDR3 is TGCAGCGTGGTGGCACGGCTTCGCACTGAAGCTTTCTTT. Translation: CSVVARLRTEAFF.